These 24 T cell receptor beta chains came from one sample sequenced in a study of long-term antiretroviral therapy in people with HIV. immunoSEQ v3.0 was run at survey level. Profiled with immunoSEQ multiplex PCR; TCRdb holds only in-frame clones, not every one. The table has some 5,000 clones, around 90% seen once. Sequenced material: unsorted PBMCs, taken 1.3 years after starting antiretroviral therapy. All receptors derive from a woman between 45 and 65 years old with HIV.

The chain joins TRBV27 to TRBJ2-2, with 9 nucleotides matching TRBD1. The germline V gene encodes CDR1 MNHEY and CDR2 SMNVEV (reference sequence). The CDR3 contains 16 residues. V shed 4 bases and J 3 bases; nucleotides not matched to a gene: 6. CDR3: CASSSQGARDTGELFF. Written as DNA, the CDR3 is TGTGCCAGCAGTTCACAGGGGGCGCGAGACACCGGGGAGCTGTTTTTT.

The chain is built from TRBV5-1 and TRBJ2-1; TRBD1 agrees at 7 bases. Germline values: CDR1 SGHRS, CDR2 YFSETQ. The CDR3 totals 14 residues. Losses at the gene ends were 5 bases for V and 7 bases for J; bases not matched to a gene: 9. CDR3 amino acids: CASRTGTVKNEQFF. Written as DNA, the CDR3 is TGCGCCAGCAGGACCGGGACAGTTAAGAATGAGCAGTTCTTC.

This CDR3 is CAWSARPGTGNGANVLTF. The CDR3 DNA sequence: TGTGCCTGGAGTGCCCGTCCCGGGACAGGGAACGGGGCCAACGTCCTGACTTTC. V usage is TRBV30 and J usage is TRBJ2-6; the match to TRBD1 covers 9 bases. Germline assignment: CDR1 GTSNPN and CDR2 SVGIG (reference sequence). The ends lost 1 base at V and 4 bases at J; junction bases unmatched: 11. This CDR3 contains 18 residues.

This clone appeared once. The chain combines TRBV23-1 with TRBJ2-2; possibly TRBD1 for D (6 bases). TRBV23-1 is reported as an ORF; its role is uncertain. V was pared by 11 bases and J by 7 bases, with 29 bases between. CDR3 length equals 17 residues. The CDR3 is CAHSQTGQPIRSGELFF. As DNA, the CDR3 is TGCGCCCACAGTCAAACAGGACAGCCCATTCGGAGCGGGGAGCTGTTTTTT.

V gene TRBV4-1 combines with J gene TRBJ2-2; TRBD1 might be the D (6 bases). Germline V gives CDR1 MGHRA, CDR2 YSYEKL. V lost 4 bases and J 1 base, leaving 7 bases between the germline ends. This CDR3 comprises 14 residues. The CDR3 loop reads CASSPGQNTGELFF. CDR3 DNA: TGCGCCAGCAGCCCGGGACAGAACACCGGGGAGCTGTTTTTT.

The V gene is TRBV4-1, the J gene TRBJ2-7; 10 bases map to TRBD1. CDR1 MGHRA and CDR2 YSYEKL come from the germline V gene. The CDR3 is 16 residues long. V was pared by 2 bases and J by 5 bases, with 9 bases of the junction left unmatched. The CDR3 DNA is TGCGCCAGCAGCCAACCTCGGGACAGGGGACCCCACGAGCAGTACTTC. Its translation is CASSQPRDRGPHEQYF.

This clone was found once. The V and J genes are TRBV6-5 and TRBJ1-5; no clear D. V lost 2 bases to trimming and J lost 5 bases, with 10 bases between them. This CDR3 contains 14 residues. Per the germline V gene, CDR1 is MNHEY and CDR2 is SVGAGI. In DNA, the CDR3 is TGTGCCAGCAGTTACGGGCAAGGATATCAGCCCCAGCATTTT. This translates into CASSYGQGYQPQHF.

The V call is TRBV6-4, the J call TRBJ2-3; D is unresolved. Germline CDR1 and CDR2: MRHNA and SNTAGT. Trimming stripped 2 bases from V and 0 bases from J, with 3 bases between. CDR3 length: 13 residues. The CDR3 reads CASSDRSTDTQYF. CDR3 coding DNA: TGTGCCAGCAGTGACAGAAGCACAGATACGCAGTATTTT.

A single count supports this clone. The chain uses TRBV7-2 and TRBJ1-5; D not certain. Trimming left V 5 bases short and J 3 bases short, with 17 bases between. The CDR3 is made up of 16 amino acids. CDR1 and CDR2 (germline): SGHTA, FQGNSA. The CDR3 region is CASSPSALPPNQPQHF. CDR3 DNA sequence: TGTGCCAGCAGCCCTTCGGCCTTACCGCCCAATCAGCCCCAGCATTTT. The full variable domain, its missing parts supplied by reference TRBV7-2 and TRBJ1-5, is GAGVSQSPSNKVTEKGKDVELRCDPISGHTALYWYRQSLGQGLEFLIYFQGNSAPDKSGLPSDRFSAERTGGSVSTLTIQRTQQEDSAVYLCASSPSALPPNQPQHFGDGTRLSIL.

The rearrangement uses TRBV29-1 and TRBJ1-2, with 8 bases fitting TRBD1. The V gene end was trimmed by 1 base and the J gene end by 7 bases; junction bases not matched to a gene: 5. Germline loops: CDR1 SQVTM, CDR2 ANQGSEA. The CDR3 has 13 residues. The CDR3 nucleotides are TGCAGCGTTGAAGGGGGACAGGCCGGTGGCTACACCTTC. This encodes CSVEGGQAGGYTF.

The CDR3 sequence: CASSLNYGYTF. The CDR3, as DNA: TGTGCCAGCAGTTTAAACTATGGCTACACCTTC. V usage is TRBV6-1 and J usage is TRBJ1-2; D not resolved. This CDR3 spans 11 amino acids. Germline V CDR1 and CDR2: MNHNS, SASEGT. V was pared by 5 bases and J by 2 bases, with 3 bases between.

There are a few counts of this clone. The chain links TRBV7-9 to TRBJ1-2, with TRBD1 identical over 7 bases. With V trimmed by 5 bases and J by 4 bases, 13 bases remained unmatched. This CDR3 is 16 amino acids long. Germline V CDR1 and CDR2: SEHNR, FQNEAQ (reference sequence). CDR3 loop: CASSEHRDRKLYGYTF. The CDR3 bases are TGTGCCAGCAGCGAACACCGGGACAGAAAGCTCTATGGCTACACCTTC. The full variable domain, rest sourced from reference TRBV7-9 and TRBJ1-2, is DTGVSQNPRHKITKRGQNVTFRCDPISEHNRLYWYRQTLGQGPEFLTYFQNEAQLEKSRLLSDRFSAERPKGSFSTLEIQRTEQGDSAMYLCASSEHRDRKLYGYTFGSGTRLTVV.

This clone is a singleton in its sample. The rearrangement joins TRBV6-1 to TRBJ1-1; 7 bases are a match to TRBD1. The germline V gene has CDR1 MNHNS and CDR2 SASEGT. The CDR3 extends over 15 amino acids. J gave up 1 base and V 9 bases, and 11 bases lay outside the gene matches. CDR3 region: CASLTGSAQNTEAFF. In DNA form, the CDR3 reads TGTGCCAGTCTGACAGGGTCGGCGCAGAACACTGAAGCTTTCTTT.

This clone was seen a few times. In DNA, the CDR3 is TGCGCCAGCAGCGGGGCCGGGTCCCGAGAAAAACTGTTTTTT. It translates to CASSGAGSREKLFF. The J gene is TRBJ1-4, the V gene TRBV5-1, with D possibly being TRBD1 (5 bases). The ends were cut back, 4 bases at V and 8 bases at J, with 15 bases in the middle. Germline CDR1 reads SGHRS; CDR2 reads YFSETQ. CDR3 length: 14 residues. The variable domain in full, with the rest retrieved from reference TRBV5-1 and TRBJ1-4, is KAGVTQTPRYLIKTRGQQVTLSCSPISGHRSVSWYQQTPGQGLQFLFEYFSETQRNKGNFPGRFSGRQFSNSRSEMNVSTLELGDSALYLCASSGAGSREKLFFGSGTQLSVL.

V gene TRBV7-2 combines with J gene TRBJ2-3; TRBD2 is a possible D gene (7 bases). The CDR3 totals 14 residues. Looked up from germline, CDR1 is SGHTA and CDR2 is FQGNSA. Trimming removed 3 bases at V and 4 bases at J, with 11 bases between. The CDR3: CASSFGGHADTQYF. The DNA of the CDR3 is TGTGCCAGCAGCTTCGGGGGGCACGCAGATACGCAGTATTTT.

The chain has TRBV15 and TRBJ1-5; D possibly corresponds to TRBD1 (5 bases). This CDR3 is built from 15 residues. Germline CDR1 and CDR2: LNHNV and YYDKDF (reference sequence). Trimming removed 0 bases at V and 7 bases at J, with 13 bases between. CDR3 sequence: CATSRDRAGWQPQHF. In nucleotides, the CDR3 is TGTGCCACCAGCAGAGATCGGGCAGGGTGGCAGCCCCAGCATTTT.

V gene TRBV18 combines with J gene TRBJ2-2; the D is unclear. The CDR3 length is 16 residues. Germline V gene sequence: CDR1 KGHSH, CDR2 LQKENI. V was shortened by 0 bases and J by 0 bases, with 8 bases between the two germline ends. CDR3: CASSPPGIANTGELFF. DNA of the CDR3: TGTGCCAGCTCACCACCGGGGATCGCGAACACCGGGGAGCTGTTTTTT.

The chain is built from TRBV6-6 and TRBJ1-5; no firm D call. V shed 6 bases and J shed 4 bases, with 19 bases lying between them. The CDR3 is 16 amino acids. Looked up from germline, CDR1 is MNHNY and CDR2 is SVGAGI (reference sequence). CDR3 amino acids: CASSNYVSPGNQPQHF. In nucleotides, the CDR3 is TGTGCCAGCAGCAACTACGTCAGTCCGGGGAATCAGCCCCAGCATTTT.

This chain links TRBV7-9 with TRBJ1-2; 8 nucleotides line up with TRBD1. The trim removed 1 base at V and 3 bases at J, leaving 10 bases unmatched. The CDR3 length is 17 residues. Germline loops: CDR1 SEHNR, CDR2 FQNEAQ (reference sequence). CDR3: CASSLVVTGEGDYGYTF. The CDR3 bases are TGTGCCAGCAGCTTAGTGGTGACAGGGGAGGGCGACTATGGCTACACCTTC.

The genes are TRBV29-1 and TRBJ2-5; D may be TRBD2 (6 bases). The V end was cut by 5 bases, the J end by 7 bases, with 17 bases between. CDR1 is SQVTM, CDR2 ANQGSEA, per germline. The CDR3 consists of 13 residues. The CDR3 DNA follows: TGCAGCGTTACGGGACTCCAAATCGGGACCCAGTACTTC. Its protein is CSVTGLQIGTQYF.

This clone occurred once. The chain uses TRBV19 and TRBJ2-1, with D possibly being TRBD1 (6 bases). Germline V gene sequence: CDR1 LNHDA, CDR2 SQIVND (reference sequence). The V end was cut by 2 bases, the J end by 7 bases, with 15 bases between. The CDR3 runs to 15 residues. CDR3 loop: CASSIYRAEWNEQFF. The CDR3 nucleotides read TGTGCCAGTAGTATATACAGGGCGGAATGGAATGAGCAGTTCTTC.

Turning to this clone: Distinct nucleotide sequences in the sample also encode this CDR3. The chain carries TRBV9 and TRBJ1-2; D not resolved. The V gene's germline CDR1 is SGDLS and CDR2 YYNGEE. V lost 0 bases and J 4 bases, leaving 4 bases between the germline ends. This CDR3 spans 12 amino acids. DNA of the CDR3: TGTGCCAGCAGCGTAGGAGGCTATGGCTACACCTTC. Translated, it gives CASSVGGYGYTF.

The rearrangement links TRBV7-7 to TRBJ2-5; TRBD1 might be the D (6 bases). The CDR3 covers 14 residues. V was trimmed by 0 bases and J by 4 bases, leaving 9 bases between them. Germline V gene lookup returns CDR1 SSHAT and CDR2 FNYEAQ (reference sequence). CDR3 DNA: TGTGCCAGCAGCTTAGCTGGCAGGGGAGAGACCCAGTACTTC. Protein product: CASSLAGRGETQYF.

The table lists this clone with a count of one. The rearrangement links TRBV7-2 to TRBJ1-2; tentative D call: TRBD1 (5 bases). Germline V gene sequence: CDR1 SGHTA, CDR2 FQGNSA. This CDR3 spans 15 amino acids. Trimming cost V 3 bases and J 6 bases, with 17 bases left between them. CDR3 nucleotide sequence: TGTGCCAGCAGCTTCCTCCGGGGGGGGAGTCATGGCTACACCTTC. Translating gives CASSFLRGGSHGYTF.